This TCR beta chain was documented in a study of cytomegalovirus exposure and HLA in healthy donors. PCR was performed using 60 Vbeta and 13 Jbeta primers. The table came from immunoSEQ multiplex PCR; TCRdb's copy has only in-frame clones and leaves some out. The table lists about 300,000 clones, 80% to 90% of them singletons, with 3% to 4% in the top ten. Germline values: CDR1 LNHNV, CDR2 YYDKDF (reference sequence). The CDR3 extends over 15 amino acids. The V end lost 0 bases, the J end lost 0 bases, and 8 bases lay between the germline ends. The chain couples TRBV15 to TRBJ2-5, with D possibly being TRBD1 (6 bases). The receptor was derived from a middle-aged man in good health and CMV-seropositive. The sequenced material came from PBMCs. CDR3 region: CATSRDWTDQETQYF. DNA for the CDR3: TGTGCCACCAGCAGAGATTGGACAGACCAAGAGACCCAGTACTTC.